Sequencing of this TCR beta chain was carried out in a study of T cell changes during pregnancy in multiple sclerosis. Trimming shortened V by 5 bases and J by 3 bases, and 8 bases separated the two germline ends. Germline values: CDR1 SNHLY, CDR2 FYNNEI. The CDR3 is 12 amino acids. Profiling relied on immunoSEQ multiplex PCR, and the TCRdb table lists in-frame clones only, not all of them. In the table there are around 60,000 clones, about 88% of which are singletons. The chain has TRBV2 and TRBJ2-7, with a weak D call TRBD1 (5 bases). Sequencing was performed on peripheral blood, taken in the first trimester of pregnancy. This sequence originates from a female donor with multiple sclerosis, enrolled in a pregnancy study. CDR3 sequence: CASSSDSYEQYF. CDR3 nucleotide sequence: TGTGCCAGCAGTTCAGACAGCTACGAGCAGTACTTC.